The clone carrying this TCR beta chain was seen only a few times. Its specificity is not known. This CDR3 is 14 amino acids long. V lost 7 bases to trimming and J lost 4 bases, with 16 bases between them. Germline CDR1 reads LGHNT; CDR2 reads FRNRAP. The data belong to a study of CD8 T cells in ankylosing spondylitis. From the 5' RACE reads, TCRdb called clonotypes with MiXCR, one entry per CDR3 protein. The sample lists 36,000 or so distinct CDR3 sequences, approximately 11% occurring once. General study findings and limits: Earlier studies detected some motif variants in reactive arthritis synovial fluid and blood. Matched ankylosing spondylitis synovial fluid reportedly showed significant enrichment of disease-linked clones. Apparently characteristic of ankylosing spondylitis blood was a TCR beta motif (fewer than ten highly homologous variants).

V usage is TRBV12-5 and J usage is TRBJ1-1; a weak D match, TRBD1 (5 bases). Input material: synovial fluid, either unsorted or a sorted T cell fraction (not recorded which). The sequence was obtained from a male donor with ankylosing spondylitis. Here the CDR3 reads CASAPGGGGTEAFF. The CDR3 region has the DNA TGTGCTAGTGCCCCGGGGGGGGGGGGCACTGAAGCTTTCTTT. Looking up the rest from reference TRBV12-5 and TRBJ1-1 gives the full variable domain: DARVTQTPRHKVTEMGQEVTMRCQPILGHNTVFWYRQTMMQGLELLAYFRNRAPLDDSGMPKDRFSAEMPDATLATLKIQPSEPRDSAVYFCASAPGGGGTEAFFGQGTRLTVV.